This record concerns one T cell receptor (beta chain) sequence. V lost 1 base, J lost 9 bases, and 19 bases lay in between. CDR3 length: 16 residues. Germline V gene sequence: CDR1 WSHSY, CDR2 SAAADI. The sample originates from a study of molecular identifiers for immune sequencing clone quantification. TCRdb analysed the PCR reads with MiXCR anew, one entry per CDR3 protein. Altogether 40,000 to 45,000 distinct CDR3 sequences are present, less than 20% being singletons, with the ten largest covering roughly 6.9%. The sequenced material came from naive CD8+ T cells from blood, with Jurkat cell RNA spiked in. Subset given: FACS-sorted CD8+CD4-CCR7+CD45RA+ naive T cells. The chain uses TRBV10-2 and TRBJ2-1; a possible D gene is TRBD2 (5 bases). The source is a human donor in good health. Some libraries in this study had Jurkat cell RNA spiked in. The CDR3, as DNA: TGCGCCAGCAGTGAGTTGTCCGGGGAGATCTTTGGTGAGCAGTTCTTC. It specifies CASSELSGEIFGEQFF.